Listed below are T cell receptor beta chains from one sample, sequenced in a study of CD8+CD57+ T cells in acquired aplastic anemia. One entry per CDR3 protein results from TCRdb running MiXCR on the reads. The sample consists of some 120,000 distinct CDR3 sequences, less than 50% of them appearing once. Sequenced sample: sorted CD4+, CD8+, or CD8+CD57+ T cells (not recorded which) from PBMCs. The receptors stem from a human donor with aplastic anemia. Each CDR3 is given with its conserved first and last residue. The order of the fields is clone size, V gene, CDR3 protein. Only some rows state a clone size, as once, few, many or a class for expanded clones.

size: many
V: TRBV10-1
CDR3: CASSERLNQPQHF

size: many
V: TRBV10-3
CDR3: CAISEPGGTQPQHF

size: NA
V: TRBV9
CDR3: CASSVPAGGPDTQYF

size: NA
V: TRBV24-1
CDR3: CATGEGMVQYF

size: NA
V: TRBV27
CDR3: CASSRGQINTEAFF

size: few
V: TRBV28
CDR3: CASSSFLDRVYEQYF

size: many
V: TRBV20-1
CDR3: CSAFLQGPPTF

size: many
V: TRBV5-5
CDR3: CASSLDWRNTEAFF

size: many
V: TRBV12-3/TRBV12-4
CDR3: CASSAGNYGYTF

size: many
V: TRBV19
CDR3: CASKRDYNYGYTF

size: many
V: TRBV19
CDR3: CASSISRVGQPQHF

size: many
V: TRBV11-2
CDR3: CASSFGGRTNEKLFF

size: NA
V: TRBV15
CDR3: CATSSITGDNYGYTF

size: NA
V: TRBV5-1
CDR3: CASSPGGDTSSPLHF

size: NA
V: TRBV19
CDR3: CASSMSPSYEQYF

size: many
V: TRBV5-1
CDR3: CASSRTGDGNSPLHF

size: many
V: TRBV19
CDR3: CASTQIGGISTDTQYF

size: few
V: TRBV10-2
CDR3: CASSLGVTYNEQFF

size: once
V: TRBV20-1
CDR3: CSALDRSPPLHF

size: many
V: TRBV5-1
CDR3: CASSLRLAGASTANTGELFF

size: many
V: TRBV10-3
CDR3: CAIGGVHTGELFF

size: many
V: TRBV19
CDR3: CASKTSGGHQETQYF

size: many
V: TRBV3-1
CDR3: CASSPQIAGKAETQYF

size: many
V: TRBV5-5
CDR3: CASSLGQVFSPLHF

size: few
V: TRBV7-2
CDR3: CASSLAGMGTDTQYF

size: NA
V: TRBV15
CDR3: CATSRRSWLGGEKLFF

size: many
V: TRBV2
CDR3: CASSEAALGDQPQHF

size: NA
V: TRBV2
CDR3: CASTYYGQETQYF

size: many
V: TRBV19
CDR3: CATNGQPHYGYTF

size: NA
V: TRBV9
CDR3: CASSVGGVEDTQYF

size: once
V: TRBV29-1
CDR3: CSVEPLPPRSSYNSPLHF

size: many
V: TRBV2
CDR3: CASSDTRAAFF

size: many
V: TRBV15
CDR3: CATRAGSSSYNEQFF

size: NA
V: TRBV20-1
CDR3: CSARDTKAGGPDTRYF

size: once
V: TRBV19
CDR3: CASSIGEVNTEAFF

size: many
V: TRBV19
CDR3: CASSIRREGTDTQYF

size: many
V: TRBV19
CDR3: CASRRAGGPLEQFF

size: many
V: TRBV6-1
CDR3: CASRSRGSNQPQHF

size: many
V: TRBV6-2/TRBV6-3
CDR3: CASMRAYEQYF